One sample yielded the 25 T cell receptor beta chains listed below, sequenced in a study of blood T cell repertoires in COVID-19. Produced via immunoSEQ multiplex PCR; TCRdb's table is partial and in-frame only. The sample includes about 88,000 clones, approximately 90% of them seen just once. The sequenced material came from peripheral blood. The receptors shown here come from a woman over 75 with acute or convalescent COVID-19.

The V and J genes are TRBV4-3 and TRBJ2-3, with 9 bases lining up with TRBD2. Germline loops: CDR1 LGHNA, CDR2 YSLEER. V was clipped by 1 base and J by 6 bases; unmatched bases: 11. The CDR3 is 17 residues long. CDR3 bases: TGCGCCAGCAGCCAAGCCACGCGGGGGGGCTCCTGGGATACGCAGTATTTT. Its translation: CASSQATRGGSWDTQYF.

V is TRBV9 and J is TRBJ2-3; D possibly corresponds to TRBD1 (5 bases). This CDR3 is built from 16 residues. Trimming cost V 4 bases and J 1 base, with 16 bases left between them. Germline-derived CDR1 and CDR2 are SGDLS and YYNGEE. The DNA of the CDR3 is TGTGCCAGCAGCCCTCATTGGGGCTCGGGCACAGATACGCAGTATTTT. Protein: CASSPHWGSGTDTQYF.

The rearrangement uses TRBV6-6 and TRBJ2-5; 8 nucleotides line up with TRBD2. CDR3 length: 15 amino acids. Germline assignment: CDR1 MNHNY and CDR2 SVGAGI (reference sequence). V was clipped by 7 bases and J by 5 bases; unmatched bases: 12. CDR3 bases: TGTGCCAGCATTCTGGCGGACCGGGGGGGTGAGACCCAGTACTTC. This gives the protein CASILADRGGETQYF.

DNA of the CDR3: TGTGCCGATGCGGGGGTTCGCGGCTACACCTTC. This codes for CADAGVRGYTF. The rearrangement links TRBV19 to TRBJ1-2; maybe TRBD1 (5 bases). V lost 11 bases and J lost 8, with 15 bases in between. The germline V gene encodes CDR1 LNHDA and CDR2 SQIVND (reference sequence). The CDR3 consists of 11 residues.

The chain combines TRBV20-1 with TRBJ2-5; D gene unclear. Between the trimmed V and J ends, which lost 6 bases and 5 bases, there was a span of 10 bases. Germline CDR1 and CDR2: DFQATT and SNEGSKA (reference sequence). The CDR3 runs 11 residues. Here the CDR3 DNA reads TGCAGTGCCCGTCTTATGGAGACCCAGTACTTC. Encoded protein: CSARLMETQYF.

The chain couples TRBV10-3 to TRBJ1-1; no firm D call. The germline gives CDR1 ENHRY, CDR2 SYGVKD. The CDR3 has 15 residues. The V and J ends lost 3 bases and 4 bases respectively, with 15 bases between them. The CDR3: CAISDEGTPGTEAFF. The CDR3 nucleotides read TGTGCCATCAGTGACGAGGGCACCCCGGGCACTGAAGCTTTCTTT.

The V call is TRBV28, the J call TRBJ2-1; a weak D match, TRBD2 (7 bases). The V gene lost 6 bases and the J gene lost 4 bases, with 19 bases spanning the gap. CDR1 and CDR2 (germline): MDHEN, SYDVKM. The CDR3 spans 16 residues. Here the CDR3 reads CASRTQGRDLYNEQFF. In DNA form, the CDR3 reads TGTGCCAGCAGGACGCAGGGGAGGGACCTGTACAATGAGCAGTTCTTC.

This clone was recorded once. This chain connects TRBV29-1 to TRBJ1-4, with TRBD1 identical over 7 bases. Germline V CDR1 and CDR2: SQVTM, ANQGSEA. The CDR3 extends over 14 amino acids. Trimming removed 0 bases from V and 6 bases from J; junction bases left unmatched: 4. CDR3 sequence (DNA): TGCAGCGTTGAAGACAGGGGGAGCGATGAAAAACTGTTTTTT. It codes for CSVEDRGSDEKLFF. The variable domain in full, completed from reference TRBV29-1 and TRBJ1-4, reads SAVISQKPSRDICQRGTSLTIQCQVDSQVTMMFWYRQQPGQSLTLIATANQGSEATYESGFVIDKFPISRPNLTFSTLTVSNMSPEDSSIYLCSVEDRGSDEKLFFGSGTQLSVL.

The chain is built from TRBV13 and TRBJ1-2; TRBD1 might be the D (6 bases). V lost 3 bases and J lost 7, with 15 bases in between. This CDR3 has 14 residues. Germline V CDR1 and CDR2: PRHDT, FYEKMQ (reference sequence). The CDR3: CASSFGRGVGGYTF. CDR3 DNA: TGTGCCAGCAGCTTCGGCAGGGGAGTCGGTGGCTACACCTTC.

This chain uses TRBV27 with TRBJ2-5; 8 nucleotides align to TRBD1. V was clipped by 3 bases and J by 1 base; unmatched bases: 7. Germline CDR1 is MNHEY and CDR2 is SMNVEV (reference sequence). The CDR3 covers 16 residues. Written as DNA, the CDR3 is TGTGCCAGCAGTTTTGGGGGACAGGACCTCCAAGAGACCCAGTACTTC. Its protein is CASSFGGQDLQETQYF.

CDR3 bases: TGTGCCAGCAGCTTAGGACTAGCGGGAGGGCCGGGCACAGATACGCAGTATTTT. This codes for CASSLGLAGGPGTDTQYF. The chain carries TRBV27 and TRBJ2-3; 15 bases are a match to TRBD2. The trim removed 6 bases at V and 1 base at J, leaving 8 bases unmatched. Germline CDR1 reads MNHEY; CDR2 reads SMNVEV (reference sequence). The CDR3 runs 18 residues.

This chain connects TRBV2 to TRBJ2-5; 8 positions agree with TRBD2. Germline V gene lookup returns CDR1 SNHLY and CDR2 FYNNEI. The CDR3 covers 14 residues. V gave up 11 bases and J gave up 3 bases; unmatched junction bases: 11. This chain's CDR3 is CAGGAGGGEETQYF. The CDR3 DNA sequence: TGTGCCGGCGGGGCGGGAGGAGGCGAAGAGACCCAGTACTTC.

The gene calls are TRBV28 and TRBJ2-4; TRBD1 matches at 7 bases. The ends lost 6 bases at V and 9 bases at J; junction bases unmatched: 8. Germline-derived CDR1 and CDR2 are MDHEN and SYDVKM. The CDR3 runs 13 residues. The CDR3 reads CASSTGVFGIQYF. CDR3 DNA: TGTGCCAGCAGCACAGGGGTTTTCGGCATTCAGTACTTC. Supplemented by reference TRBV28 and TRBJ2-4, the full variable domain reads DVKVTQSSRYLVKRTGEKVFLECVQDMDHENMFWYRQDPGLGLRLIYFSYDVKMKEKGDIPEGYSVSREKKERFSLILESASTNQTSMYLCASSTGVFGIQYFGAGTRLSVL.

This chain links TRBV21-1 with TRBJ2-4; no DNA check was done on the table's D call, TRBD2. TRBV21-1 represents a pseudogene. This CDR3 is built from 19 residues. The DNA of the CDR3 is TGTGCCAGCAGCAAAGCCCGGACTAGCGGGACCCTAGCCAAAAACATTCAGTACTTC. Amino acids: CASSKARTSGTLAKNIQYF.

The CDR3 protein is CASSQGSGYNEQFF. DNA of the CDR3: TGTGCCAGCAGCCAGGGTAGCGGCTACAATGAGCAGTTCTTC. The chain couples TRBV25-1 to TRBJ2-1; perhaps TRBD2 as D (6 bases). The V end lost 6 bases, the J end lost 3 bases, and 12 bases lay between the germline ends. Per the germline V gene, CDR1 is MGHDK and CDR2 is SYGVNS. The CDR3 contains 14 residues.

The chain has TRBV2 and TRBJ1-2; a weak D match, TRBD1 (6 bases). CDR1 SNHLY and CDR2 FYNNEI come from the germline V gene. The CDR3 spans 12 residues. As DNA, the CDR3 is TGTGCAGGGGGGGTCAGGAGCTATGGCTACACCTTC. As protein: CAGGVRSYGYTF.

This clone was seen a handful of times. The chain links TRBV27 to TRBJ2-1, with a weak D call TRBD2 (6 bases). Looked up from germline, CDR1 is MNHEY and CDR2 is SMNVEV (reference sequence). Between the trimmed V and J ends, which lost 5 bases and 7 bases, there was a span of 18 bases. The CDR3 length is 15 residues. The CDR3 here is CASSNRLDSLNEQFF. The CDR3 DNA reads TGTGCCAGCAGTAACCGACTAGACTCTTTAAATGAGCAGTTCTTC.

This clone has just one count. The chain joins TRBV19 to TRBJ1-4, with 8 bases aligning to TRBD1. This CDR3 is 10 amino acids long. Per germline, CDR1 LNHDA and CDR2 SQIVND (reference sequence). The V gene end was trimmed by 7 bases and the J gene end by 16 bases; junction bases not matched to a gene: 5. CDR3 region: CASKRGQEFF. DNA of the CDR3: TGTGCCAGTAAGCGGGGACAGGAGTTTTTT.

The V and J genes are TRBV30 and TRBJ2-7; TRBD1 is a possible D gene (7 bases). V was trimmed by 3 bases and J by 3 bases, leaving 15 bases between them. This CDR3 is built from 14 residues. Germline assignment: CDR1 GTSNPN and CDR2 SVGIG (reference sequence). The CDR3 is CAWSRGQGGYEQYF. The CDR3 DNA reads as TGTGCCTGGAGCCGGGGGCAGGGGGGCTACGAGCAGTACTTC.

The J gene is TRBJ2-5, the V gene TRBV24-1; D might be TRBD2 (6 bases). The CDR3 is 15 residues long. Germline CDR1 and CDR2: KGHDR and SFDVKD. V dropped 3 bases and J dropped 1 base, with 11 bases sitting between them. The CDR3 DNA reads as TGTGCCACCAGTGATAGGAGGGATTTCCAAGAGACCCAGTACTTC. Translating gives CATSDRRDFQETQYF.

CDR3 in DNA: TGTGCCAGCTCTCAAAAGGGGATCCCCCTCCACTTT. The encoded protein is CASSQKGIPLHF. This sequence joins TRBV18 and TRBJ1-6; D is possibly TRBD1 (5 bases). V gave up 6 bases and J gave up 13 bases, with 13 bases separating them. The CDR3 extends over 12 amino acids. Germline CDR1 reads KGHSH; CDR2 reads LQKENI.

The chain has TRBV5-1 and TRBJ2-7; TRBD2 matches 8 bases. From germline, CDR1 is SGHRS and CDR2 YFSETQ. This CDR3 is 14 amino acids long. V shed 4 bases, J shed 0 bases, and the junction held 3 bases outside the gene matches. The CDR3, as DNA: TGCGCCAGCAGCGTTAGCGGGGCCTCCTACGAGCAGTACTTC. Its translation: CASSVSGASYEQYF.

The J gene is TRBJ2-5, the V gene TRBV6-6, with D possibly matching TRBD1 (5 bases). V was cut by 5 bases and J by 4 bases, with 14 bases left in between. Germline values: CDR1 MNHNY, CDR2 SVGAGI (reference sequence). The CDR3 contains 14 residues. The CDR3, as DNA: TGTGCCAGCAGTCCCGGCCAGGGTGGAGAGACCCAGTACTTC. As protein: CASSPGQGGETQYF.

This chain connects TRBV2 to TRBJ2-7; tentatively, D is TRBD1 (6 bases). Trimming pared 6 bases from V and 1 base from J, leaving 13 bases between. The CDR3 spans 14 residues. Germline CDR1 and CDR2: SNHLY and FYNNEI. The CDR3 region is CASRTGDRSYEQYF. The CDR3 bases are TGTGCCAGCAGAACCGGCGACAGGTCCTACGAGCAGTACTTC.

DNA for the CDR3: TGTGCCAGCAGTTACCCGGACAGGAATCAGCCCCAGCATTTT. It codes for CASSYPDRNQPQHF. V gene TRBV6-5 combines with J gene TRBJ1-5; 7 nucleotides align to TRBD1. With V trimmed by 2 bases and J by 4 bases, 2 bases remained unmatched. Germline CDR1 MNHEY, CDR2 SVGAGI. This CDR3 spans 14 amino acids.